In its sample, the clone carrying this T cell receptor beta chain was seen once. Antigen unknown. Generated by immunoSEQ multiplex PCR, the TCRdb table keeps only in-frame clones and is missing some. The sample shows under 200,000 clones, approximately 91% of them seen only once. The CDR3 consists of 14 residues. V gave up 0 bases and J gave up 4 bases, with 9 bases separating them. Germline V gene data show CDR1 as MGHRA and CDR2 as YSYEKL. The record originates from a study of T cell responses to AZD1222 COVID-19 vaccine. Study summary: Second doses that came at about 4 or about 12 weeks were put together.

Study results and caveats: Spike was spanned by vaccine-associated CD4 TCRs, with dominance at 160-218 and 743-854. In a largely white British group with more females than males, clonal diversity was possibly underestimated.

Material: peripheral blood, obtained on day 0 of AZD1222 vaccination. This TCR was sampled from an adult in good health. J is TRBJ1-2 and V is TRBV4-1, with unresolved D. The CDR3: CASSQDPTSYGYTF. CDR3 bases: TGCGCCAGCAGCCAAGATCCAACTTCCTATGGCTACACCTTC.